Listed below are T cell receptor beta chains from one sample, sequenced in a study of T cells in Graves' hyperthyroidism and ophthalmopathy. TCRdb re-derived calls from the multiplex PCR reads in MiXCR, one entry per CDR3 protein. The sample lists roughly 420,000 distinct CDR3 sequences, about a sixth occurring once. Specimen: blood. The receptors originated from a woman aged 18-29 years with Graves' hyperthyroidism. The CDR3 runs from the conserved cysteine through the conserved F or W. Each record gives: J gene, V gene, D gene, CDR3 length, clone size, CDR3 protein, CDR3 DNA. The D gene is left open where the match is weak. Some rows have no size entry. The others give once, few or many, or a class for an expanded clone.

j_call: TRBJ2-5; v_call: TRBV5-1; d_call: TRBD2; cdr3_length: 15; clone_size: few; cdr3_aa: CASSLIGRREETQYF; cdr3_nt: TGCGCCAGCAGCTTGATCGGGAGGCGGGAAGAGACCCAGTACTTC
j_call: TRBJ1-4; v_call: TRBV5-1; d_call: -; cdr3_length: 15; clone_size: -; cdr3_aa: CASSLAGGRAEKLFF; cdr3_nt: TGCGCCAGCAGCTTGGCGGGGGGTCGGGCCGAAAAACTGTTTTTT
j_call: TRBJ2-1; v_call: TRBV19; d_call: TRBD2; cdr3_length: 15; clone_size: many; cdr3_aa: CASNVGGGTYNEQFF; cdr3_nt: TGTGCCAGTAACGTGGGCGGGGGTACCTACAATGAGCAGTTCTTC
j_call: TRBJ2-7; v_call: TRBV27; d_call: -; cdr3_length: 14; clone_size: many; cdr3_aa: CASSLRTGGYEQYF; cdr3_nt: TGTGCCAGCAGTTTGCGTACCGGGGGTTACGAGCAGTACTTC
j_call: TRBJ2-7; v_call: TRBV28; d_call: TRBD2; cdr3_length: 15; clone_size: few; cdr3_aa: CASLSSGITPYEQYF; cdr3_nt: TGTGCCAGCCTCTCAAGCGGGATAACCCCCTACGAGCAGTACTTC
j_call: TRBJ2-7; v_call: TRBV28; d_call: -; cdr3_length: 10; clone_size: many; cdr3_aa: CASKENEQYF; cdr3_nt: TGTGCCAGCAAAGAAAACGAGCAGTACTTC
j_call: TRBJ2-3; v_call: TRBV4-1; d_call: -; cdr3_length: 19; clone_size: -; cdr3_aa: CASSQEGPVPGFETDTQYF; cdr3_nt: TGCGCCAGCAGCCAAGAGGGGCCCGTCCCTGGCTTCGAAACAGATACGCAGTATTTT
j_call: TRBJ2-3; v_call: TRBV20-1; d_call: TRBD2; cdr3_length: 15; clone_size: few; cdr3_aa: CSAGPLAGGADTQYF; cdr3_nt: TGCAGTGCTGGGCCCTTAGCGGGGGGCGCGGATACGCAGTATTTT
j_call: TRBJ1-4; v_call: TRBV4-2; d_call: TRBD1; cdr3_length: 15; clone_size: -; cdr3_aa: CASSQEGQRNEKLFF; cdr3_nt: TGTGCCAGCAGCCAAGAGGGACAGCGAAATGAAAAACTGTTTTTT
j_call: TRBJ1-2; v_call: TRBV4-2; d_call: TRBD1; cdr3_length: 15; clone_size: -; cdr3_aa: CASSQEIRTGDGYTF; cdr3_nt: TGTGCCAGCAGCCAAGAGATTCGGACAGGGGATGGCTACACCTTC
j_call: TRBJ1-2; v_call: TRBV6-2/TRBV6-3; d_call: TRBD1; cdr3_length: 15; clone_size: many; cdr3_aa: CASRHPGQGIGGYTF; cdr3_nt: TGTGCCAGCAGGCATCCCGGACAGGGAATAGGCGGCTACACCTTC
j_call: TRBJ2-7; v_call: TRBV29-1; d_call: TRBD2; cdr3_length: 12; clone_size: many; cdr3_aa: CSVGRNGREQYF; cdr3_nt: TGCAGCGTTGGGCGGAACGGGAGGGAGCAGTACTTC
j_call: TRBJ1-2; v_call: TRBV15; d_call: -; cdr3_length: 17; clone_size: many; cdr3_aa: CATSRDQGRASAFGYTF; cdr3_nt: TGTGCCACCAGCAGAGATCAGGGAAGGGCCAGTGCTTTTGGCTACACCTTC
j_call: TRBJ2-3; v_call: TRBV11-2; d_call: -; cdr3_length: 15; clone_size: -; cdr3_aa: CASSLDSSETDTQYF; cdr3_nt: TGTGCCAGCAGCTTAGATTCTTCGGAAACGGATACGCAGTATTTT
j_call: TRBJ1-2; v_call: TRBV5-8; d_call: TRBD1; cdr3_length: 15; clone_size: -; cdr3_aa: CASSLVQGANGGYTF; cdr3_nt: TGTGCCAGCAGCTTGGTACAGGGGGCGAACGGTGGCTACACCTTC
j_call: TRBJ1-2; v_call: TRBV5-1; d_call: TRBD1; cdr3_length: 14; clone_size: many; cdr3_aa: CASSWTGEDYGYTF; cdr3_nt: TGCGCCAGCAGCTGGACAGGGGAGGACTATGGCTACACCTTC
j_call: TRBJ1-2; v_call: TRBV29-1; d_call: TRBD1; cdr3_length: 15; clone_size: many; cdr3_aa: CSVEERAGGAYGYTF; cdr3_nt: TGCAGCGTTGAAGAGAGGGCAGGGGGCGCGTATGGCTACACCTTC
j_call: TRBJ1-6; v_call: TRBV19; d_call: TRBD1; cdr3_length: 14; clone_size: few; cdr3_aa: CASRIDRVGSPLHF; cdr3_nt: TGTGCCAGTAGAATCGACAGGGTGGGTTCACCCCTCCACTTT
j_call: TRBJ1-2; v_call: TRBV4-3; d_call: -; cdr3_length: 17; clone_size: few; cdr3_aa: CASSQDSIRTRNYGYTF; cdr3_nt: TGCGCCAGCAGCCAAGATAGTATACGGACACGTAACTATGGCTACACCTTC
j_call: TRBJ1-2; v_call: TRBV27; d_call: TRBD1; cdr3_length: 13; clone_size: -; cdr3_aa: CASSGDRYYGYTF; cdr3_nt: TGTGCCAGCAGTGGGGACAGATACTATGGCTACACCTTC
j_call: TRBJ1-1; v_call: TRBV3-1; d_call: -; cdr3_length: 13; clone_size: many; cdr3_aa: CASSSNRRTEAFF; cdr3_nt: TGTGCCAGCAGCTCCAATAGGCGCACTGAAGCTTTCTTT
j_call: TRBJ2-1; v_call: TRBV11-2; d_call: TRBD1; cdr3_length: 15; clone_size: many; cdr3_aa: CASSRRTGRYNEQFF; cdr3_nt: TGTGCCAGCAGCCGACGGACAGGGAGGTACAATGAGCAGTTCTTC
j_call: TRBJ2-1; v_call: TRBV6-2/TRBV6-3; d_call: TRBD1; cdr3_length: 16; clone_size: many; cdr3_aa: CASSYARDRVINEQFF; cdr3_nt: TGTGCCAGCAGTTACGCCCGGGACAGGGTTATCAATGAGCAGTTCTTC
j_call: TRBJ2-7; v_call: TRBV11-1; d_call: TRBD1; cdr3_length: 16; clone_size: -; cdr3_aa: CASSASPGQDTYEQYF; cdr3_nt: TGTGCCAGCAGCGCTAGCCCGGGACAGGACACCTACGAGCAGTACTTC
j_call: TRBJ2-1; v_call: TRBV6-2/TRBV6-3; d_call: -; cdr3_length: 16; clone_size: -; cdr3_aa: CASSYSPRQGGNEQSF; cdr3_nt: TGTGCCAGCAGTTACTCACCCCGGCAGGGGGGCAATGAGCAGTCCTTC
j_call: TRBJ2-1; v_call: TRBV2; d_call: -; cdr3_length: 14; clone_size: many; cdr3_aa: CASSENGNYNEQFF; cdr3_nt: TGTGCCAGCAGTGAAAATGGTAACTACAATGAGCAGTTCTTC
j_call: TRBJ1-1; v_call: TRBV2; d_call: -; cdr3_length: 16; clone_size: many; cdr3_aa: CASSGEILGPNTEAFF; cdr3_nt: TGTGCCAGCAGCGGAGAAATACTGGGCCCGAACACTGAAGCTTTCTTT
j_call: TRBJ2-2; v_call: TRBV7-9; d_call: TRBD2; cdr3_length: 17; clone_size: few; cdr3_aa: CASIKGTSGTNTGELFF; cdr3_nt: TGTGCCAGCATCAAAGGGACTAGCGGGACCAACACCGGGGAGCTGTTTTTT
j_call: TRBJ1-2; v_call: TRBV28; d_call: TRBD1; cdr3_length: 15; clone_size: many; cdr3_aa: CASSKPDRANYGYTF; cdr3_nt: TGTGCCAGCAGTAAACCGGACAGGGCTAACTATGGCTACACCTTC
j_call: TRBJ2-4; v_call: TRBV11-2; d_call: -; cdr3_length: 14; clone_size: many; cdr3_aa: CASSHGYRKNIQYF; cdr3_nt: TGTGCCAGCAGCCATGGATACCGTAAAAACATTCAGTACTTC
j_call: TRBJ1-2; v_call: TRBV5-4; d_call: -; cdr3_length: 14; clone_size: -; cdr3_aa: CASSFFGRESGYTF; cdr3_nt: TGTGCCAGCAGCTTCTTTGGTAGGGAGAGCGGCTACACCTTC
j_call: TRBJ1-1; v_call: TRBV28; d_call: -; cdr3_length: 16; clone_size: many; cdr3_aa: CASSIPRGLSSTEAFF; cdr3_nt: TGTGCCAGCAGTATTCCCCGTGGTCTTTCGAGCACTGAAGCTTTCTTT
j_call: TRBJ1-3; v_call: TRBV4-2; d_call: -; cdr3_length: 14; clone_size: -; cdr3_aa: CASSQVAGGNTIYF; cdr3_nt: TGTGCCAGCAGCCAAGTGGCAGGGGGAAACACCATATATTTT
j_call: TRBJ2-7; v_call: TRBV7-2; d_call: -; cdr3_length: 15; clone_size: many; cdr3_aa: CASSSRPRDQREQYF; cdr3_nt: TGTGCCAGCAGCTCCCGGCCCCGGGACCAGAGGGAGCAGTACTTC
j_call: TRBJ2-6; v_call: TRBV3-1; d_call: TRBD2; cdr3_length: 20; clone_size: -; cdr3_aa: CASSHPLVGGGLSGANVLTF; cdr3_nt: TGTGCCAGCAGCCATCCCCTGGTCGGGGGAGGGCTATCTGGGGCCAACGTCCTGACTTTC
j_call: TRBJ1-6; v_call: TRBV13; d_call: -; cdr3_length: 15; clone_size: few; cdr3_aa: CASSLGVSYNSPLHF; cdr3_nt: TGTGCCAGCAGCTTAGGGGTTTCCTATAATTCACCCCTCCACTTT
j_call: TRBJ2-5; v_call: TRBV12-3/TRBV12-4; d_call: -; cdr3_length: 13; clone_size: once; cdr3_aa: CASSAGAQETQYF; cdr3_nt: TGTGCCAGCAGCGCGGGGGCCCAAGAGACCCAGTACTTC
j_call: TRBJ2-5; v_call: TRBV15; d_call: -; cdr3_length: 13; clone_size: few; cdr3_aa: CATSGGALGTQYF; cdr3_nt: TGTGCCACCAGCGGGGGGGCTCTCGGGACCCAGTACTTC
j_call: TRBJ2-3; v_call: TRBV6-1; d_call: TRBD2; cdr3_length: 18; clone_size: -; cdr3_aa: CASSSSPRLAVNTDTQYF; cdr3_nt: TGTGCCAGCAGTTCATCCCCTCGACTAGCGGTGAACACAGATACGCAGTATTTT
j_call: TRBJ1-5; v_call: TRBV7-9; d_call: -; cdr3_length: 14; clone_size: -; cdr3_aa: CASSTDRLNQPQHF; cdr3_nt: TGTGCCAGCAGCACCGACAGACTGAATCAGCCCCAGCATTTT
j_call: TRBJ1-3; v_call: TRBV7-2; d_call: -; cdr3_length: 15; clone_size: few; cdr3_aa: CASSFSPGMKNTIYF; cdr3_nt: TGTGCCAGCAGCTTCTCCCCAGGGATGAAGAACACCATATATTTT
j_call: TRBJ1-1; v_call: TRBV4-2; d_call: -; cdr3_length: 15; clone_size: -; cdr3_aa: CASSQDGQENTEAFF; cdr3_nt: TGTGCCAGCAGCCAAGATGGGCAAGAGAACACTGAAGCTTTCTTT